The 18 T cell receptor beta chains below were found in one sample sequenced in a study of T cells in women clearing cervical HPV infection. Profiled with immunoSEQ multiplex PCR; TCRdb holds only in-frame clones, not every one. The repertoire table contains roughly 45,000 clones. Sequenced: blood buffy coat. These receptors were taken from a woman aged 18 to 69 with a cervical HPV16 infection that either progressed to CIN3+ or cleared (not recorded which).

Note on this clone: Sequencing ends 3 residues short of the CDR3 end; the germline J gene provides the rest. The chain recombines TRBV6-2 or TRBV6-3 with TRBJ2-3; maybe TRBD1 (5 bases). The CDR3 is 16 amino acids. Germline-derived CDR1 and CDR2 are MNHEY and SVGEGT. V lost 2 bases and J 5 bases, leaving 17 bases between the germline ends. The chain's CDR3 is CASSYRSGSREDTQYF. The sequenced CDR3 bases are TGTGCCAGCAGTTACCGGTCAGGGTCACGCGAAGATACG.

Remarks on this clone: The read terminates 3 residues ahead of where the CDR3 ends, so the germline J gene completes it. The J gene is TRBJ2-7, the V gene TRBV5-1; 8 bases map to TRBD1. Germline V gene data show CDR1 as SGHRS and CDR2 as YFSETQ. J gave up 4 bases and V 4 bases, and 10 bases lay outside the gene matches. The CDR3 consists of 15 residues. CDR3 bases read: TGCGCCAGCAGCAAACAACCAGGGGGCGCATACGAG. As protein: CASSKQPGGAYE. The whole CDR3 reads CASSKQPGGAYEQYF.

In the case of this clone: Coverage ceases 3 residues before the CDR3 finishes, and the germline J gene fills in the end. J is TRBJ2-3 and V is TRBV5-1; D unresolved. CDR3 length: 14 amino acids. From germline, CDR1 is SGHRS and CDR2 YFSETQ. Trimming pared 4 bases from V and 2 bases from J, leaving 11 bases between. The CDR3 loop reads CASSPGWVTDTQYF. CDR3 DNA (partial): TGCGCCAGCAGCCCCGGGTGGGTCACAGATACG.

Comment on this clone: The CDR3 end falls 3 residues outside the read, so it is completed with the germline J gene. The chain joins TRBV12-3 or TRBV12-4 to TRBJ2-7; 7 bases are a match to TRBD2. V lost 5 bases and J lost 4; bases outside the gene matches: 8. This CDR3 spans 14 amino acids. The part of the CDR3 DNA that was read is TGTGCCAGCAGTACCCTGGGACTACGATACGAG. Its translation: CASSTLGLRYE. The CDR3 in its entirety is CASSTLGLRYEQYF.

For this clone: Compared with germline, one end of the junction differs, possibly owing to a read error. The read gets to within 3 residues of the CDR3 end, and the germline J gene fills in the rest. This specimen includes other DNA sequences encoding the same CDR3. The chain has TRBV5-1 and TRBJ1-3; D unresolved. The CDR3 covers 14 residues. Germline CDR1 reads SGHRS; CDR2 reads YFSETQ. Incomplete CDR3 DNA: TGCGCCAGCAGCTTGGACAGAACTGGAAACACA. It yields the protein CASSLDRTGNT. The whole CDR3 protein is CASSLDRTGNTIYF.

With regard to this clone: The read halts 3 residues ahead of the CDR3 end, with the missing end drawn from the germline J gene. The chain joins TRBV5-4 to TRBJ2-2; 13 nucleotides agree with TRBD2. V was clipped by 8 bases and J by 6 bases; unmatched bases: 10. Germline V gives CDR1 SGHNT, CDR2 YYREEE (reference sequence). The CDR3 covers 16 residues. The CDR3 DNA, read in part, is TGTGCCAGTACTAGCGGGGGGGCCGGGTCGGCCGGGGAG. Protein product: CASTSGGAGSAGE. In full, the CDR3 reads CASTSGGAGSAGELFF.

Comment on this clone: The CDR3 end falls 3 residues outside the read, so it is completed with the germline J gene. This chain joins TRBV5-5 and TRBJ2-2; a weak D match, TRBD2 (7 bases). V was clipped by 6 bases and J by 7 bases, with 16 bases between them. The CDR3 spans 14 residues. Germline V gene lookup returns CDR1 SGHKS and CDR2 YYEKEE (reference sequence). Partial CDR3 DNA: TGTGCCAGCAATAGGGGGGGCCCGGGCGGGGAG. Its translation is CASNRGGPGGE. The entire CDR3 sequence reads CASNRGGPGGELFF. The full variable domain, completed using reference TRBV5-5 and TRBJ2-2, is DAGVTQSPTHLIKTRGQQVTLRCSPISGHKSVSWYQQVLGQGPQFIFQYYEKEERGRGNFPDRFSARQFPNYSSELNVNALLLGDSALYLCASNRGGPGGELFFGEGSRLTVL.

The CDR3: CASSLGQDYGYTF. CDR3 bases read: TGTGCCAGCAGCTTGGGACAGGACTATGGC. The chain carries TRBV5-5 and TRBJ1-2, with a tentative D call TRBD1 (6 bases). Read coverage stops 3 residues before the CDR3 terminus; the germline J gene supplies the remainder. The CDR3 contains 13 residues. V gave up 0 bases and J gave up 3 bases, with 6 bases separating them. Germline CDR1 reads SGHKS; CDR2 reads YYEKEE (reference sequence).

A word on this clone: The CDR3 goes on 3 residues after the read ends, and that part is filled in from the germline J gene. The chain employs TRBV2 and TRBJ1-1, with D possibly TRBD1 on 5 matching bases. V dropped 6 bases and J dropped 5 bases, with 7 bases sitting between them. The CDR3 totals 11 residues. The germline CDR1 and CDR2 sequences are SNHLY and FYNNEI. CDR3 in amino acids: CASRGRTEAFF. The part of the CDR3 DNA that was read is TGTGCCAGCAGGGGGCGGACTGAA.

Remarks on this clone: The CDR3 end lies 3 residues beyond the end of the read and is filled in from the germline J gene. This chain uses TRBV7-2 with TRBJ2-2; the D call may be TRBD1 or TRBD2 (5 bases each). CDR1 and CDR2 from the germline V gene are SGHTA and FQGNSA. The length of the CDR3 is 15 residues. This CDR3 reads CASSLAPGSNSPLFF. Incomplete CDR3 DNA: TGTGCCAGCAGCTTGGCCCCAGGGAGTAATTCACCG.

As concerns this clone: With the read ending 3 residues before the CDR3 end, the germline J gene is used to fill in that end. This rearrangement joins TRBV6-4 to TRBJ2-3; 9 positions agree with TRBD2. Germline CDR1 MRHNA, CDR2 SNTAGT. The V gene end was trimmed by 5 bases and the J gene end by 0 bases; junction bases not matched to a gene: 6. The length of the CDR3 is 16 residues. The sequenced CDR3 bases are TGTGCCAGCAGTCCCCGACTAGCGGCTAGCACAGATACG. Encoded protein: CASSPRLAASTDT. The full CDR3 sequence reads CASSPRLAASTDTQYF.

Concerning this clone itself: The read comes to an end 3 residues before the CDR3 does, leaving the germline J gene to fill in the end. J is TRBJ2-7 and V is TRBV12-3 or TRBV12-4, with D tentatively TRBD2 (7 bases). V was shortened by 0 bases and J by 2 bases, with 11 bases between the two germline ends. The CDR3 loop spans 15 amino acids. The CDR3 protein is CASSLAGGEPYEQYF. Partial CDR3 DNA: TGTGCCAGCAGTTTAGCAGGGGGGGAGCCCTACGAG.

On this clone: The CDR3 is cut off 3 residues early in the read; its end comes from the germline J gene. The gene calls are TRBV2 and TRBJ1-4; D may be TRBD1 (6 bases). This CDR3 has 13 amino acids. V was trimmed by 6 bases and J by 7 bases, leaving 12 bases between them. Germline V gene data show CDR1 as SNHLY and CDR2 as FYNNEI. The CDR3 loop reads CASRDRTGEKLFF. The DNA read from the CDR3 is TGTGCCAGCAGAGACAGGACCGGTGAAAAA.

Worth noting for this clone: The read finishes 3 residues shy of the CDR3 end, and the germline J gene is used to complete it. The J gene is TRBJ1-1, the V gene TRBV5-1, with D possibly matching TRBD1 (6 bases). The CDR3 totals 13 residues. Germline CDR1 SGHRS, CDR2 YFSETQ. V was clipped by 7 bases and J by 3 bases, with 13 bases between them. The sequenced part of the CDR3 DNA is TGCGCCAGCTCGGACAGCTTCGACACTGAA. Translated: CASSDSFDTE. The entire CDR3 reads CASSDSFDTEAFF.

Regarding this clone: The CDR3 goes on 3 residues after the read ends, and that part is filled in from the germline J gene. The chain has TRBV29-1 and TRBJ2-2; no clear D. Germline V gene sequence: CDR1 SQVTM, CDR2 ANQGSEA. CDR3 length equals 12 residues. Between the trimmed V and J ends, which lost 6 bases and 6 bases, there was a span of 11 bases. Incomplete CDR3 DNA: TGCAGCGTGACATGGATGGCCGGGGAG. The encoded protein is CSVTWMAGE. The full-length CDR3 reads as CSVTWMAGELFF.

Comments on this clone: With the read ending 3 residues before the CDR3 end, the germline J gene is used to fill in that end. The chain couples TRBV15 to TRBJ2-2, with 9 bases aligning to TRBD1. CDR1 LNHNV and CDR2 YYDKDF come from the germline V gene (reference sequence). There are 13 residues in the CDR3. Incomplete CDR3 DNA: TGTGCCACCAGCACGACAGGGGGGGAAAAG. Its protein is CATSTTGGEK. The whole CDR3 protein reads CATSTTGGEKLFF.

The CDR3 bases that were read are TGTGCCAGTAGTCCCCGGACAGATTCACCG. The encoded protein is CASSPRTDSP. The whole CDR3 protein reads CASSPRTDSPLFF. The V call is TRBV19, the J call TRBJ2-2, with D perhaps matching TRBD1 (6 bases). The read gets to within 3 residues of the CDR3 end, and the germline J gene fills in the rest. The germline CDR1 and CDR2 sequences are LNHDA and SQIVND (reference sequence). CDR3 length: 13 amino acids.

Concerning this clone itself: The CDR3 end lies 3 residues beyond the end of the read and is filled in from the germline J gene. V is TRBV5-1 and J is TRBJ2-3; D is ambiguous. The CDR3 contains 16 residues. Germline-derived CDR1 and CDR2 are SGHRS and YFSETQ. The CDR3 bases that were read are TGCGCCAGCAGCTTGGCCACGAGGAGCGAACAAGAGACG. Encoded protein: CASSLATRSEQET. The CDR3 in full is CASSLATRSEQETQYF.